A single sample is the source of the 2 T cell receptor beta chains below, sequenced in a study of CD8 T cells in Susac syndrome (dated by TCRdb to about 2019). Libraries were built with the immunoSEQ multiplex PCR assay. RNA was extracted using the RNeasy kit, and roughly 0.45 to 1 ug of the RNA was reverse transcribed with random hexamers. TCRdb's own reprocessing of the public reads used fastp at Q25 and MiXCR and kept productive beta chains. CDR3 protein sequences are deduplicated, and each keeps its most common genes and DNA. The sample table records 100,000 to 110,000 distinct CDR3 sequences; about 95% of these occur just once. The ten largest clones add up to 0.3% to 0.35% of the sample. Sequenced sample: CD8+ T cells from PBMCs. All receptors derive from a human donor with Susac syndrome.

The chain recombines TRBV12-3 or TRBV12-4 with TRBJ2-7; D possibly uses TRBD1 or TRBD2 (5 bases each). This CDR3 has 14 residues. Trimming shortened V by 3 bases and J by 2 bases, and 11 bases separated the two germline ends. CDR3 protein: CASSLRGRTYEQYF. For the CDR3, the DNA is TGTGCCAGCAGTTTGAGGGGCAGGACCTACGAGCAGTACTTC.

V gene TRBV6-5 combines with J gene TRBJ2-5; D gene unclear. The CDR3 runs to 14 residues. Germline assignment: CDR1 MNHEY and CDR2 SVGAGI. With 1 base removed from V and 4 bases from J, the gap between germline ends came to 10 bases. As DNA, the CDR3 is TGTGCCAGCAGTTACTTACCCGGGCGAGAGACCCAGTACTTC. Amino acid sequence: CASSYLPGRETQYF.